Presented here are 8 T cell receptor beta chains from one specimen sequenced in a study of cytomegalovirus exposure and HLA in healthy donors. Use of 60 Vbeta and 13 Jbeta primers characterized the PCR. Assay used: immunoSEQ multiplex PCR; TCRdb lists only in-frame clones, some missing. Of roughly 140,000 clones detected, 84% appear once; the ten largest clones hold about 2.6%. Sequencing was carried out using PBMCs. The receptors were sampled from a boy aged 2 to 9 in good health and CMV-seronegative.

V gene TRBV5-1 combines with J gene TRBJ1-1, with 8 bases aligning to TRBD1. The junction had 6 bases not matched to a gene; V was cut back by 5 bases and J by 0 bases. CDR1 is SGHRS, CDR2 YFSETQ, per germline. There are 15 residues in the CDR3. CDR3 region: CASRRDRGMNTEAFF. In DNA, the CDR3 is TGCGCCAGCAGACGCGACAGGGGAATGAACACTGAAGCTTTCTTT.

This rearrangement joins TRBV6-1 to TRBJ2-5, with 8 positions matching TRBD2. The CDR3 consists of 17 residues. V shed 4 bases, J shed 5 bases, and the junction held 15 bases outside the gene matches. Germline values: CDR1 MNHNS, CDR2 SASEGT. Written as DNA, the CDR3 is TGTGCCAGCAGTGTAATAGCGGGGCAGACGGGTATCGAGACCCAGTACTTC. Translated, it gives CASSVIAGQTGIETQYF.

The CDR3 sequence is CASSTRTGVNEKLFF. CDR3 nucleotide sequence: TGTGCCAGCAGCACCCGGACAGGGGTTAATGAAAAACTGTTTTTT. The chain has TRBV5-4 and TRBJ1-4; TRBD1 matches 9 bases. In germline, CDR1 is SGHNT, CDR2 YYREEE (reference sequence). The CDR3 spans 15 residues. With 4 bases clipped from V and 4 bases from J, the junction kept 5 bases outside the gene matches.

The rearrangement joins TRBV10-3 to TRBJ2-3; TRBD2 aligns across 8 bases. Trimming took 10 bases from V and 2 from J; bases not matched to a gene: 8. This CDR3 contains 14 residues. The germline CDR1 and CDR2 sequences are ENHRY and SYGVKD. The CDR3 is CATLKAGVTDTQYF. CDR3 DNA sequence: TGTGCCACCCTTAAAGCGGGAGTCACAGATACGCAGTATTTT.

The CDR3 DNA reads TGTGCCAGCAGTGACGGAGCGGGGGAACGCAATGAGCAGTTCTTC. Translation gives CASSDGAGERNEQFF. The rearrangement links TRBV6-4 to TRBJ2-1, with 8 bases aligning to TRBD2. Germline V gene sequence: CDR1 MRHNA, CDR2 SNTAGT. The CDR3 has 15 amino acids. With V trimmed by 2 bases and J by 6 bases, 6 bases remained unmatched.

CDR3 region: CASSPGQGDEKLFF. The CDR3 nucleotides are TGTGCCAGCAGCCCGGGACAGGGCGATGAAAAACTGTTTTTT. The chain couples TRBV7-9 to TRBJ1-4, with 9 bases lining up with TRBD1. V lost 5 bases to trimming and J lost 6 bases; unmatched junction nucleotides: 4. This CDR3 comprises 14 residues. Germline CDR1 SEHNR, CDR2 FQNEAQ (reference sequence).

The rearrangement uses TRBV6-1 and TRBJ2-5; D gene ambiguous. The J call is uncertain, as TRBJ2-7 better fits the DNA end. The CDR3 length is 12 residues. Germline CDR1 and CDR2: MNHNS and SASEGT. The CDR3 DNA reads TGTGCCAGCAGCCTTCTATGGGGCGAGCAGTACTTC. Its protein is CASSLLWGEQYF.

This chain joins TRBV10-3 and TRBJ1-1; 8 bases map to TRBD1. Germline assignment: CDR1 ENHRY and CDR2 SYGVKD. The CDR3 covers 14 residues. V gave up 4 bases and J gave up 5 bases; unmatched junction bases: 6. The CDR3 here is CAISGAGTGTEAFF. As DNA, the CDR3 is TGTGCCATCAGTGGGGCCGGGACAGGAACTGAAGCTTTCTTT.